The rows below give T cell receptor beta chains drawn from one sample of a study of T cells in Graves' hyperthyroidism and ophthalmopathy. TCRdb itself ran the multiplex PCR reads through MiXCR, one entry per CDR3 protein. The data hold a few hundred thousand distinct CDR3 sequences, with 15% to 19% observed a single time. Input material: blood. These receptors all stem from a woman younger than 45 with Graves' hyperthyroidism. CDR3s include the opening cysteine and the closing phenylalanine or tryptophan. Fields, in order: V gene, J gene, D gene, clone size, CDR3 protein, CDR3 DNA. D genes are given only for firm matches. Expanded clones are given a class, and other clones once, few, many or no size at all.

>TRBV6-6|TRBJ1-2|-|-
CASSYSRAGETF
TGTGCCAGCAGTTACTCGCGGGCAGGGGAAACCTTC
>TRBV28|TRBJ2-7|-|many
CASSFLNGEQYF
TGTGCCAGCAGTTTCTTAAATGGAGAGCAGTACTTC
>TRBV19|TRBJ2-4|-|-
CASSSSEGNIQYF
TGTGCCAGTAGTAGCTCCGAGGGGAACATTCAGTACTTC
>TRBV6-1|TRBJ1-3|-|-
CASRSQKSTPGNTIYF
TGTGCCAGCAGGTCGCAAAAATCGACGCCCGGAAACACCATATATTTT
>TRBV2|TRBJ2-5|-|many
CASSEDPHMEYF
TGTGCCAGCAGTGAAGATCCACACATGGAGTACTTC
>TRBV4-3|TRBJ2-5|-|few
CASSRLVDETQYF
TGCGCCAGCAGCCGACTAGTGGATGAGACCCAGTACTTC
>TRBV7-2|TRBJ1-5|-|-
CASSLGGLEGQPQHF
TGTGCCAGCAGCTTAGGGGGACTAGAAGGCCAGCCCCAGCATTTT
>TRBV6-1|TRBJ2-7|-|few
CASSGEQGLWEQYF
TGTGCCAGCAGTGGGGAGCAGGGCCTCTGGGAGCAGTACTTC
>TRBV4-3|TRBJ2-2|TRBD2|-
CASSQDSGLVVTGELFF
TGCGCCAGCAGCCAAGATTCAGGACTAGTGGTCACCGGGGAGCTGTTTTTT
>TRBV28|TRBJ1-2|-|many
CASSLAGLYGYTF
TGTGCCAGCAGTTTGGCAGGCCTCTATGGCTACACCTTC
>TRBV9|TRBJ2-1|-|many
CASSVTVQADYSYNEQFF
TGTGCCAGCAGCGTAACGGTCCAGGCGGACTACTCCTACAATGAGCAGTTCTTC
>TRBV14|TRBJ2-3|TRBD2|-
CASSQVRTSGGLDTQYF
TGTGCCAGCAGCCAAGTGAGGACTAGCGGGGGCTTGGATACGCAGTATTTT
>TRBV20-1|TRBJ2-1|-|-
CSGAGYLGEQFF
TGCAGTGGGGCGGGATATCTGGGTGAGCAGTTCTTC
>TRBV20-1|TRBJ1-2|TRBD1|few
CSATQGQPRGYTF
TGCAGTGCTACCCAGGGACAGCCCCGCGGCTACACCTTC
>TRBV29-1|TRBJ2-5|-|few
CSGGSVETQYF
TGCAGCGGAGGTTCTGTAGAGACCCAGTACTTC
>TRBV4-3|TRBJ2-2|TRBD2|-
CASSQLAGGGTGELFF
TGCGCCAGCAGCCAACTAGCGGGAGGTGGGACCGGGGAGCTGTTTTTT
>TRBV5-1|TRBJ2-7|TRBD1|many
CASSFTGGGGYEQYF
TGCGCCAGCAGCTTCACAGGGGGCGGAGGGTACGAGCAGTACTTC
>TRBV12-3/TRBV12-4|TRBJ1-2|TRBD1|many
CASSPEGQGGLSYGYTF
TGTGCCAGCAGTCCTGAAGGACAGGGGGGGTTAAGCTATGGCTACACCTTC
>TRBV6-1|TRBJ2-1|TRBD1|few
CASSEKRDRGLNEQFF
TGTGCCAGCAGTGAAAAAAGGGACAGGGGGCTTAATGAGCAGTTCTTC
>TRBV18|TRBJ1-5|TRBD1|few
CASSQRTGSNSNQPQHF
TGTGCCAGCTCACAACGGACAGGATCTAATAGCAATCAGCCCCAGCATTTT
>TRBV12-3/TRBV12-4|TRBJ1-1|TRBD1|many
CASSFRDRDTEAFF
TGTGCCAGCAGTTTCCGGGACAGGGACACTGAAGCTTTCTTT